This TCR beta chain was identified in a study of cytotoxic CD8 clonotypes in ibrutinib-treated CLL. This CDR3 is 13 amino acids long. The germline CDR1 and CDR2 sequences are MNHEY and SMNVEV (reference sequence). Trimming stripped 2 bases from V and 6 bases from J, with 8 bases between. The sequencing depth, 1 in 200,000 to 1 in 1 million T cells, was the target. The method was immunoSEQ multiplex PCR; TCRdb's version includes in-frame clones alone and lacks a portion of them. This table has hundreds of thousands of clones, 60% to 80% appearing once. The V gene is TRBV27, the J gene TRBJ1-5; possibly TRBD1 for D (5 bases). This clonotype was sampled from a human donor with chronic lymphocytic leukemia. The specimen comprised PBMCs, sampled after 12 months of ibrutinib treatment. CDR3 region: CASSLGRGQPQHF. CDR3 bases: TGTGCCAGCAGTTTAGGGAGGGGTCAGCCCCAGCATTTT.